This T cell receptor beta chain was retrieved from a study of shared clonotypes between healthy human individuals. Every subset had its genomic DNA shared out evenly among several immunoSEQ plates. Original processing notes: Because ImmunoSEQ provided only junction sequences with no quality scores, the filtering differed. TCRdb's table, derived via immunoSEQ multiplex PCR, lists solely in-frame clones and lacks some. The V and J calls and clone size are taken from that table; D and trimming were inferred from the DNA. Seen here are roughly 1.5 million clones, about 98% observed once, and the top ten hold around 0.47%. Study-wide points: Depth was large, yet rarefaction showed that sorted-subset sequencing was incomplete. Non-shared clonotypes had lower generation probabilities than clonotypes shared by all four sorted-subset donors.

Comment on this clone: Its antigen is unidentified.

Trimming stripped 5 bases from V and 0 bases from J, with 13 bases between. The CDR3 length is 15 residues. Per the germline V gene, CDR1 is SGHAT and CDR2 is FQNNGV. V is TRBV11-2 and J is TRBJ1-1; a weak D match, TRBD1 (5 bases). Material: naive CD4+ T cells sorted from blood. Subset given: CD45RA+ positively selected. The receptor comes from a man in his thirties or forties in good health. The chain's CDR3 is CASSRGQPMNTEAFF. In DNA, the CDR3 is TGTGCCAGCAGCCGGGGCCAACCCATGAACACTGAAGCTTTCTTT.